The 25 T cell receptor beta chains listed next were all sequenced from one sample in a study of T cell changes during pregnancy in multiple sclerosis. The assay was immunoSEQ multiplex PCR, and TCRdb's table has in-frame clones only and misses some. The sample holds 29,000 or so clones; 85% to 95% are singletons and the top ten take about 0.76%. This sample comprised CD4+ T cells from peripheral blood mononuclear cells, obtained in the first trimester of pregnancy. The receptors derive from a female donor with multiple sclerosis, enrolled in a pregnancy study.

This sequence joins TRBV2 and TRBJ1-1; D gene unclear. This CDR3 spans 14 amino acids. The V gene's germline CDR1 is SNHLY and CDR2 FYNNEI. Trimming cost V 7 bases and J 5 bases, with 17 bases left between them. The CDR3 DNA is TGTGCCAGCACCCAGATGAGGGCCGGGACTGAAGCTTTCTTT. This sequence encodes CASTQMRAGTEAFF.

The V and J genes are TRBV10-2 and TRBJ2-3, with a tentative D call TRBD1 (6 bases). CDR1 and CDR2 from the germline V gene are WSHSY and SAAADI. The V gene lost 11 bases and the J gene lost 4 bases, with 16 bases spanning the gap. This CDR3 has 13 amino acids. The CDR3 sequence is CASQRGWADTQYF. The CDR3 DNA sequence: TGCGCCTCCCAAAGGGGGTGGGCAGATACGCAGTATTTT.

This clone appeared once. The rearrangement joins TRBV7-2 to TRBJ2-3; D unclear. Trimming took off 1 base at V and 10 bases at J, with 12 bases between the two ends. The CDR3 totals 13 residues. Germline V lookup: CDR1 SGHTA, CDR2 FQGNSA. The CDR3 region is CASSLGLAMAQYF. In DNA, the CDR3 is TGTGCCAGCAGCTTAGGACTTGCAATGGCGCAGTATTTT. The full variable domain, its missing parts supplied by reference TRBV7-2 and TRBJ2-3, is GAGVSQSPSNKVTEKGKDVELRCDPISGHTALYWYRQSLGQGLEFLIYFQGNSAPDKSGLPSDRFSAERTGGSVSTLTIQRTQQEDSAVYLCASSLGLAMAQYFGPGTRLTVL.

This chain connects TRBV5-1 to TRBJ2-1, with a weak D call TRBD1 (5 bases). The length of the CDR3 is 13 residues. Trimming pared 2 bases from V and 6 bases from J, leaving 9 bases between. Germline CDR1 SGHRS, CDR2 YFSETQ. The CDR3 loop is CASSFGQGNEQFF. For the CDR3, the DNA is TGCGCCAGCAGCTTCGGCCAGGGCAATGAGCAGTTCTTC.

V is TRBV27 and J is TRBJ1-5; D gene ambiguous. Germline values: CDR1 MNHEY, CDR2 SMNVEV (reference sequence). This CDR3 is built from 17 residues. Trimming left V 3 bases short and J 9 bases short, with 24 bases between. The DNA of the CDR3 is TGTGCCAGCAGTTTGTACGGCGGGAGGGCTGGTTTTAGGCCCCAGCATTTT. Translation gives CASSLYGGRAGFRPQHF.

The rearrangement joins TRBV7-3 to TRBJ1-1; the D gene is possibly TRBD1 (6 bases). V shed 0 bases and J shed 7 bases, with 15 bases lying between them. CDR1 and CDR2 (germline): SGHTA, FQGTGA. The CDR3 has 15 amino acids. The CDR3 bases are TGTGCCAGCAGCTTAACTGGACAGAGGTCGGATGAAGCTTTCTTT. Translating it yields CASSLTGQRSDEAFF.

The gene calls are TRBV28 and TRBJ1-1; possible D gene TRBD1, 6 bases. The V and J ends lost 6 bases and 6 bases respectively, with 23 bases between them. The CDR3 totals 16 residues. Looked up from germline, CDR1 is MDHEN and CDR2 is SYDVKM. CDR3 DNA sequence: TGTGCCAGCAGCCCGCTCTTGGGGGCGCGGGTGTCTGAAGCTTTCTTT. It encodes CASSPLLGARVSEAFF.

The chain carries TRBV2 and TRBJ2-1, with TRBD2 matching 8 bases. The CDR3 has 15 amino acids. The J segment lost 0 bases and the V segment lost 6 bases, leaving 4 bases of the junction unmatched. The germline CDR1 and CDR2 sequences are SNHLY and FYNNEI. The CDR3 loop reads CASRERGNSYNEQFF. The CDR3 nucleotides read TGTGCCAGCAGGGAGCGGGGGAACTCCTACAATGAGCAGTTCTTC.

This chain uses TRBV28 with TRBJ2-7; D may be TRBD1 (5 bases). CDR1 and CDR2 from the germline V gene are MDHEN and SYDVKM. The germline V and J ends were trimmed by 6 bases and 3 bases, with 21 bases remaining between them. The length of the CDR3 is 16 residues. CDR3 in DNA: TGTGCCAGCAGCCCGAAATGGGGCAGTGGAGACTACGAGCAGTACTTC. Residues: CASSPKWGSGDYEQYF. The full variable domain, rest sourced from reference TRBV28 and TRBJ2-7, is DVKVTQSSRYLVKRTGEKVFLECVQDMDHENMFWYRQDPGLGLRLIYFSYDVKMKEKGDIPEGYSVSREKKERFSLILESASTNQTSMYLCASSPKWGSGDYEQYFGPGTRLTVT.

This chain uses TRBV6-4 with TRBJ2-2; D call uncertain. The germline V gene has CDR1 MRHNA and CDR2 SNTAGT. The CDR3 extends over 14 amino acids. The V end was cut by 4 bases, the J end by 0 bases, with 6 bases between. This CDR3 is CASSVSANTGELFF. The CDR3 nucleotides read TGTGCCAGCAGTGTGTCGGCGAACACCGGGGAGCTGTTTTTT.

The chain employs TRBV7-3 and TRBJ2-7, with 8 bases lining up with TRBD2. This CDR3 contains 15 residues. Germline assignment: CDR1 SGHTA and CDR2 FQGTGA. V shed 5 bases and J 2 bases; nucleotides not matched to a gene: 8. The CDR3 is CASSHSGDPTYEQYF. CDR3 DNA sequence: TGTGCCAGCAGCCATAGCGGGGACCCTACCTACGAGCAGTACTTC.

The chain employs TRBV28 and TRBJ2-5, with TRBD1 as a possible D gene (5 bases). The ends were cut back, 1 base at V and 2 bases at J, with 8 bases in the middle. The V gene's germline CDR1 is MDHEN and CDR2 SYDVKM. The CDR3 has 14 residues. The CDR3 DNA reads as TGTGCCAGCAGTTTATCGCAGGGACAAGAGACCCAGTACTTC. Translated, it gives CASSLSQGQETQYF.

V is TRBV28 and J is TRBJ1-2; no firm D call. The CDR3 is 10 residues long. Germline loops: CDR1 MDHEN, CDR2 SYDVKM. V lost 8 bases and J lost 5, with 6 bases in between. CDR3 nucleotides: TGTGCCAGCGGCTCGTATGGCTACACCTTC. Translating it yields CASGSYGYTF.

The chain employs TRBV7-2 and TRBJ1-1, with a possible D match to TRBD1 (5 bases). The V end was cut by 6 bases, the J end by 6 bases, with 14 bases between. The CDR3 is made up of 13 amino acids. Germline V gene sequence: CDR1 SGHTA, CDR2 FQGNSA. CDR3 nucleotides: TGTGCCAGCAGTCGGGGGTGGGGCGCTGAAGCTTTCTTT. Translation gives CASSRGWGAEAFF.

The chain uses TRBV13 and TRBJ1-2; D unresolved. The V gene lost 0 bases and the J gene lost 8 bases, with 16 bases spanning the gap. Germline lookup yields CDR1 PRHDT and CDR2 FYEKMQ (reference sequence). There are 15 residues in the CDR3. The CDR3 bases are TGTGCCAGCAGCTTAGGCCGCAGGCTTCCCGAGGGCTACACCTTC. Its translation: CASSLGRRLPEGYTF.

The V and J genes are TRBV28 and TRBJ2-7; D might be TRBD1 (6 bases). Germline CDR1 MDHEN, CDR2 SYDVKM. The ends were cut back, 1 base at V and 1 base at J, with 14 bases in the middle. This CDR3 contains 16 residues. The CDR3 loop is CASSLLETGNSYEQYF. The CDR3 DNA sequence: TGTGCCAGCAGTTTATTGGAGACAGGCAATTCCTACGAGCAGTACTTC.

The chain links TRBV19 to TRBJ2-1; perhaps TRBD2 as D (7 bases). The CDR3 loop spans 16 amino acids. From germline, CDR1 is LNHDA and CDR2 SQIVND (reference sequence). The ends were cut back, 3 bases at V and 3 bases at J, with 15 bases in the middle. CDR3 sequence reads: CASSIGGGGLYNEQFF. In DNA form, the CDR3 reads TGTGCCAGTAGTATCGGAGGCGGGGGCCTCTACAATGAGCAGTTCTTC.

The V call is TRBV6-5, the J call TRBJ2-2; a weak D match, TRBD1 (5 bases). The germline V gene has CDR1 MNHEY and CDR2 SVGAGI. V lost 1 base and J lost 9, with 15 bases in between. The CDR3 is made up of 15 amino acids. CDR3 coding DNA: TGTGCCAGCAGTTACTGGTTCGGCAGGGTACGGGAGCTGTTTTTT. This codes for CASSYWFGRVRELFF.

With respect to this clone: Different DNA sequences within this sample yield the same CDR3. DNA for the CDR3: TGTGCCAGCAGTTCGGGACAGGCGCAAGAGACCCAGTACTTC. This translates into CASSSGQAQETQYF. This chain connects TRBV28 to TRBJ2-5; TRBD1 matches at 8 bases. The J segment lost 2 bases and the V segment lost 4 bases, leaving 3 bases of the junction unmatched. Germline assignment: CDR1 MDHEN and CDR2 SYDVKM. This CDR3 contains 14 residues.

The rearrangement uses TRBV4-3 and TRBJ1-1; D may be TRBD1 (5 bases). This CDR3 is 14 amino acids long. Germline loops: CDR1 LGHNA, CDR2 YSLEER. Deletions cut 6 bases from V and 2 bases from J, with 13 bases between. The CDR3 sequence: CASSQGYGNTEAFF. The CDR3 DNA is TGCGCCAGCAGTCAGGGCTACGGCAACACTGAAGCTTTCTTT.

The gene calls are TRBV6-1 and TRBJ2-7; TRBD1 agrees at 8 bases. With 1 base clipped from V and 7 bases from J, the junction kept 12 bases outside the gene matches. Per the germline V gene, CDR1 is MNHNS and CDR2 is SASEGT. The CDR3 runs to 16 residues. The CDR3 loop reads CASSEEGQEVLVEQYF. CDR3 coding DNA: TGTGCCAGCAGTGAAGAGGGACAGGAGGTCCTGGTTGAGCAGTACTTC.

The V call is TRBV7-2, the J call TRBJ1-2; D is unresolved. This CDR3 region has 14 residues. V was trimmed by 2 bases and J by 1 base, leaving 8 bases between them. Germline V lookup: CDR1 SGHTA, CDR2 FQGNSA. For the CDR3, the DNA is TGTGCCAGCAGCTTATACGGGGATAACTATGGCTACACCTTC. Translating gives CASSLYGDNYGYTF.

The chain uses TRBV6-6 and TRBJ2-2, with D uncertain. The germline V and J ends were trimmed by 5 bases and 1 base, with 8 bases remaining between them. This CDR3 spans 14 amino acids. Germline CDR1 and CDR2: MNHNY and SVGAGI (reference sequence). The CDR3 spells CASSRGWNTGELFF. CDR3 DNA sequence: TGTGCCAGCAGTCGCGGATGGAACACCGGGGAGCTGTTTTTT.

The V and J genes are TRBV19 and TRBJ2-7; 7 positions match TRBD2. CDR1 LNHDA and CDR2 SQIVND come from the germline V gene (reference sequence). After removal of 4 bases from V and 4 bases from J, the junction contained 10 bases not matched to a gene. The CDR3 length is 15 residues. CDR3 sequence: CASSKTLGGGYEQYF. For the CDR3, the DNA is TGTGCCAGTAGTAAGACGTTGGGGGGGGGATACGAGCAGTACTTC.

The chain uses TRBV15 and TRBJ1-4; the match to TRBD1 covers 8 bases. The germline V gene has CDR1 LNHNV and CDR2 YYDKDF (reference sequence). Trimming cost V 8 bases and J 2 bases; bases outside gene matches: 7. CDR3 length: 15 residues. This CDR3 reads CATQRQGRTNEKLFF. Written as DNA, the CDR3 is TGTGCCACCCAAAGACAGGGGAGGACTAATGAAAAACTGTTTTTT.